The rows below give T cell receptor beta chains drawn from one sample of a study of Graves' ophthalmopathy and Graves' hyperthyroidism. One entry per CDR3 protein, called by TCRdb with MiXCR from the multiplex PCR reads. The sample lists 680,000 or so distinct CDR3 sequences, 22% occurring once. Sample: peripheral blood. Receptors were obtained from a woman aged 18-30 years with stable Graves' hyperthyroidism. Some clones in this sample may be carry-over from other donors' samples. Each CDR3 is given with its conserved first and last residue.

TRBJ2-7 14 TRBV6-1 CASSPGQAPYEQYF
TRBJ2-7 13 TRBV10-2 CASRAGNHYEQYF
TRBJ2-3 16 TRBV11-2 CASSLRTNPRSDTQYF
TRBJ2-5 14 TRBV19 CASRDRGTQETQYF
TRBJ2-7 11 TRBV2 CASRTDYEQYF
TRBJ1-1 17 TRBV18 CASSPQVGGGVNTEAFF
TRBJ1-2 12 TRBV28 CASSPQGTGYTF
TRBJ2-2 15 TRBV12-5 CASGLDRGNTGELFF
TRBJ2-7 14 TRBV5-1 CASSFGRGSHEQYF
TRBJ2-7 13 TRBV6-1 CASSPTITNEQYF
TRBJ1-1 14 TRBV7-9 CASSLEGTHTEAFF
TRBJ2-5 12 TRBV24-1 CATSDFGETQYF
TRBJ2-7 14 TRBV5-1 CASSLAVGTYEQYF
TRBJ2-7 16 TRBV27 CASTPSGTSGFYEQYF
TRBJ2-7 15 TRBV20-1 CSARDYEGGAYEQYF
TRBJ1-1 14 TRBV20-1 CSARDRRGSTEAFF
TRBJ1-3 16 TRBV3-1 CASSRKQRPSGNTIYF
TRBJ2-5 15 TRBV14 CASSRDPWGKETQYF
TRBJ1-1 14 TRBV6-2/TRBV6-3 CASSYSEANTEAFF
TRBJ2-7 14 TRBV29-1 CSVPGNSAGYEQYF
TRBJ1-1 13 TRBV19 CASSPGASTEAFF
TRBJ2-7 14 TRBV19 CASSKGGGETEQYF
TRBJ1-1 13 TRBV30 CAWSVGGPTRAFF
TRBJ1-5 17 TRBV4-1 CASSHLRGRGNYQPQHF
TRBJ1-1 13 TRBV12-5 CASGTGVETEACF
TRBJ2-5 13 TRBV12-3/TRBV12-4 CASSEPPKETQYF
TRBJ2-7 15 TRBV12-3/TRBV12-4 CASSLAGEGPYKQYF
TRBJ1-3 16 TRBV14 CASSPGPFKGGNTIYF
TRBJ2-5 16 TRBV7-9 CASSSDRGPRWETQYF
TRBJ1-2 16 TRBV12-3/TRBV12-4 CASSLAHRESSYGYTF
TRBJ1-1 12 TRBV19 CASKDRATEAFF